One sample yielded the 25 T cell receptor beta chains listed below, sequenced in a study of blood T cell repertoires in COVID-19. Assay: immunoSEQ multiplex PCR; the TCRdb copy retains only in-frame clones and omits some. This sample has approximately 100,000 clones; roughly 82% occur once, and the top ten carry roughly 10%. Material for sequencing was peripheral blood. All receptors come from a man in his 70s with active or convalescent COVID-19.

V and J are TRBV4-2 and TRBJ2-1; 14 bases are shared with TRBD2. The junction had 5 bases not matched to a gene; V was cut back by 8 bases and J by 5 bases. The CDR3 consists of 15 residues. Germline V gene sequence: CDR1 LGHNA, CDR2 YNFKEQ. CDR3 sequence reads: CASHPTSGGDNEQFF. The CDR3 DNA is TGTGCCAGCCACCCGACTAGCGGGGGGGACAATGAGCAGTTCTTC.

As DNA, the CDR3 is TGTGCCAGCAGCCTAGGACAGGTCGATCAGCCCCAGCATTTT. It codes for CASSLGQVDQPQHF. V is TRBV7-9 and J is TRBJ1-5; 7 nucleotides agree with TRBD1. CDR1 and CDR2 (germline): SEHNR, FQNEAQ (reference sequence). The ends lost 5 bases at V and 5 bases at J; junction bases unmatched: 6. This CDR3 region has 14 residues.

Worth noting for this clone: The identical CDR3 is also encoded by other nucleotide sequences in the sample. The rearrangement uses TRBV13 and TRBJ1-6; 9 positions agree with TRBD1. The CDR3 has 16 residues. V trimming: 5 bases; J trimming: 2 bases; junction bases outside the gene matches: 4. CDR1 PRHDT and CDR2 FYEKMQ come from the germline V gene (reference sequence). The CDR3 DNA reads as TGTGCCAGCAGCCTCCGGACAGGGGCCTATAATTCACCCCTCCACTTT. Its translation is CASSLRTGAYNSPLHF.

In nucleotides, the CDR3 is TGTGCCAGCAGCTTATACTCGGGGGGCCCCAATGAGCAGTTCTTC. Translating gives CASSLYSGGPNEQFF. The genes are TRBV7-8 and TRBJ2-1; TRBD2 might be the D (7 bases). Germline V gives CDR1 SGHVS, CDR2 FQNEAQ. V lost 2 bases to trimming and J lost 6 bases, with 14 bases between them. The CDR3 is 15 residues long.

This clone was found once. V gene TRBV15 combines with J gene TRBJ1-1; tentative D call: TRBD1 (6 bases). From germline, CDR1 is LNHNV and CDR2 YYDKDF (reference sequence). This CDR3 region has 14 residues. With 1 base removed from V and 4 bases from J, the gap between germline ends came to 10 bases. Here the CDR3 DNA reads TGTGCCACCAGCAGAGTGGGCAGGGGCACTGAAGCTTTCTTT. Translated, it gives CATSRVGRGTEAFF.

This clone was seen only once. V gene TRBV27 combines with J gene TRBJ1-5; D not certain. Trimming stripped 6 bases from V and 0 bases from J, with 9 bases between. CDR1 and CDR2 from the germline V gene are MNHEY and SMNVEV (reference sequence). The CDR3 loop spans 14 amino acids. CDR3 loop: CASSRGNSNQPQHF. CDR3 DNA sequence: TGTGCCAGCAGCCGGGGTAATAGCAATCAGCCCCAGCATTTT.

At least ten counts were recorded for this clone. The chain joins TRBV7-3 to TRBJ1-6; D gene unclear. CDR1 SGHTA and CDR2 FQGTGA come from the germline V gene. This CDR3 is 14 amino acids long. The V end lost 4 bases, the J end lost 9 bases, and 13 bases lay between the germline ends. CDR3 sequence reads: CASSSIGGVSPLHF. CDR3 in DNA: TGTGCCAGCAGCTCAATAGGTGGAGTTTCACCCCTCCACTTT.

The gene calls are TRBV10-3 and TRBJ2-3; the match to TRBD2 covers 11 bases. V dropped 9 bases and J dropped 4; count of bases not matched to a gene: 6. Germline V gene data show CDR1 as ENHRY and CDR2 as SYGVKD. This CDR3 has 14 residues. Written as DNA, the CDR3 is TGTGCCATTACTAGCGGGGGAGCTGCAGATACGCAGTATTTT. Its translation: CAITSGGAADTQYF.

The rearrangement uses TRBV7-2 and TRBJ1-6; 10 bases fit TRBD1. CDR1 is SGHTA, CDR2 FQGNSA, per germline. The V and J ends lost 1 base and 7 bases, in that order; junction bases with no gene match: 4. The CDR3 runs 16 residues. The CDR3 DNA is TGTGCCAGCAGCTTAGGGGGGACAGGGGAAAATTCACCCCTCCACTTT. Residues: CASSLGGTGENSPLHF.

Here the CDR3 reads CASRSPYQETQYF. CDR3 sequence (DNA): TGTGCCAGCAGATCCCCGTACCAAGAGACCCAGTACTTC. V usage is TRBV7-8 and J usage is TRBJ2-5; no clear D. V shed 6 bases and J shed 0 bases, with 8 bases lying between them. The CDR3 runs to 13 residues. Germline-derived CDR1 and CDR2 are SGHVS and FQNEAQ.

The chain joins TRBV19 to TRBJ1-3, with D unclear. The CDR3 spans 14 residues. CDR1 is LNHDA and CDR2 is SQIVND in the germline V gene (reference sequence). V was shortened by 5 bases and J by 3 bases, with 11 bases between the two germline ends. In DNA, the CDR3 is TGTGCCAGTAGTTTCACCGTCGGTGGAAACACCATATATTTT. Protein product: CASSFTVGGNTIYF.

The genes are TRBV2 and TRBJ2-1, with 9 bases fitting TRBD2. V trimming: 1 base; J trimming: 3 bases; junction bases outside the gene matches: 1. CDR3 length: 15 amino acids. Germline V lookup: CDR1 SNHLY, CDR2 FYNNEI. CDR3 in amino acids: CASSEGGGGYNEQFF. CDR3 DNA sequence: TGTGCCAGCAGTGAAGGCGGGGGGGGCTACAATGAGCAGTTCTTC.

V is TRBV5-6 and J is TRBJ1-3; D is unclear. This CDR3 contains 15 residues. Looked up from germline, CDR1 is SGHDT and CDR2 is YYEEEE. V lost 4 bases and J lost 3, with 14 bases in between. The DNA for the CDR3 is TGTGCCAGCAGCCCGGTTCGGGGTAATGGAAACACCATATATTTT. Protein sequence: CASSPVRGNGNTIYF.

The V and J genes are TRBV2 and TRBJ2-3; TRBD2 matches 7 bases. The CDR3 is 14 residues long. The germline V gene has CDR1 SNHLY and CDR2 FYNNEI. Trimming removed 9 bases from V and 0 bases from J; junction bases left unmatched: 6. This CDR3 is CASHIGGSTDTQYF. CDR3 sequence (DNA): TGTGCCAGTCATATCGGGGGGAGCACAGATACGCAGTATTTT.

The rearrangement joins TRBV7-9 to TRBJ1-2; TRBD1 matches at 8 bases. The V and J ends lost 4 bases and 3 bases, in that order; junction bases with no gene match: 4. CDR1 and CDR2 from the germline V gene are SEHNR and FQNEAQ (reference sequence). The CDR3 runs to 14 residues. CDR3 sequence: CASSSTDRDYGYTF. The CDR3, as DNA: TGTGCCAGCAGCTCTACGGACAGGGACTATGGCTACACCTTC.

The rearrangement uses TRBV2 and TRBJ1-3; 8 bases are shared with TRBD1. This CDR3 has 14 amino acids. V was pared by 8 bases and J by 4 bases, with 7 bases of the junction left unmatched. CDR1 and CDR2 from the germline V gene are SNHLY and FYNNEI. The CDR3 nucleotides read TGTGCCAGCTTACGACAGGGGTGGGGAAACACCATATATTTT. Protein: CASLRQGWGNTIYF.

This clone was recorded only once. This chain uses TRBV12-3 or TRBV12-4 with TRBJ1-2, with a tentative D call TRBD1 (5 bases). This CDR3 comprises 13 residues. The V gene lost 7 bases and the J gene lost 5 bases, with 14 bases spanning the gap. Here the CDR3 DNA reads TGTGCCAGCACCCCGACAGAAGGTTATGGCTACACCTTC. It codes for CASTPTEGYGYTF.

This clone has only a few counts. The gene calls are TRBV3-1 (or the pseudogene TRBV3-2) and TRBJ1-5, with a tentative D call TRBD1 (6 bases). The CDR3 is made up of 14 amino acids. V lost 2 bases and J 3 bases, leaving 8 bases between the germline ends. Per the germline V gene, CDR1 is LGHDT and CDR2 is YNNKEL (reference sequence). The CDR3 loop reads CASSQTGLNQPQHF. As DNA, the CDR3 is TGTGCCAGCAGCCAAACAGGGCTCAATCAGCCCCAGCATTTT.

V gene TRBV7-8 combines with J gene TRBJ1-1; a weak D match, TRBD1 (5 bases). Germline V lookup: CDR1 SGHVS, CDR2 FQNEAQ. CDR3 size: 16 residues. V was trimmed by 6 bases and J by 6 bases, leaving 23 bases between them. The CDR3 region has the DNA TGTGCCAGCAGATCCCGAGGTGACAGAACTCGAGCTGAAGCTTTCTTT. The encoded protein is CASRSRGDRTRAEAFF.

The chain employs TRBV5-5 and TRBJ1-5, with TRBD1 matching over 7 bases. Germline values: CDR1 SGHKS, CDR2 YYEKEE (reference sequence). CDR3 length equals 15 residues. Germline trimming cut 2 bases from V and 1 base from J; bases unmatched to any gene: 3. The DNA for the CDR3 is TGTGCCAGCAGCTTTGGGACAGCAAGCAATCAGCCCCAGCATTTT. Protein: CASSFGTASNQPQHF.

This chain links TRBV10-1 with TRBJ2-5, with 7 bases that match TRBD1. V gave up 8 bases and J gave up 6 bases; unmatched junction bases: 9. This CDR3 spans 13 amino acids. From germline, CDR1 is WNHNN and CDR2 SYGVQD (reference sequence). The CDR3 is CASSEQGQKTQYF. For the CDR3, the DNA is TGCGCCAGCTCAGAACAGGGACAGAAGACCCAGTACTTC.

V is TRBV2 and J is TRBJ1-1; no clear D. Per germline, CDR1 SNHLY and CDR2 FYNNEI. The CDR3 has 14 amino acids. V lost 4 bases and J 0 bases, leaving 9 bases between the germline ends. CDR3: CASSVGRMNTEAFF. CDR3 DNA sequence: TGTGCCAGCAGTGTCGGTCGCATGAACACTGAAGCTTTCTTT. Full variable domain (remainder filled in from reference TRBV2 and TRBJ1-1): EPEVTQTPSHQVTQMGQEVILRCVPISNHLYFYWYRQILGQKVEFLVSFYNNEISEKSEIFDDQFSVERPDGSNFTLKIRSTKLEDSAMYFCASSVGRMNTEAFFGQGTRLTVV.

In nucleotides, the CDR3 is TGTGCCAGCAGTGAAGGGACAGGCTTCTATGGCTACACCTTC. It translates to CASSEGTGFYGYTF. The chain employs TRBV2 and TRBJ1-2; 7 positions agree with TRBD1. V dropped 1 base and J dropped 4; count of bases not matched to a gene: 3. Germline V gene sequence: CDR1 SNHLY, CDR2 FYNNEI. This CDR3 is 14 amino acids long.

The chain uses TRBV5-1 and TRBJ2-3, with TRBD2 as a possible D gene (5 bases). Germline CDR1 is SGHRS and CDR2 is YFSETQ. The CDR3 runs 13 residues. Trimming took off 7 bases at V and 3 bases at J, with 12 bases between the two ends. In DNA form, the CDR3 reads TGCGCCAGCCGAACTAGAATAACAGATACGCAGTATTTT. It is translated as CASRTRITDTQYF.

CDR3 DNA: TGTGCCAGCAGCTTAGCAGCCATGGGAGGCACAGATACGCAGTATTTT. Encoded protein: CASSLAAMGGTDTQYF. The chain has TRBV7-6 and TRBJ2-3; D might be TRBD2 (5 bases). V dropped 0 bases and J dropped 1 base, with 11 bases sitting between them. The length of the CDR3 is 16 residues. Germline-derived CDR1 and CDR2 are SGHVS and FNYEAQ.